The present entry profiles one TCR beta chain with its context. Antigen: not known. These data come from a study of Ad26.COV2.S vaccination and SARS-CoV-2 variants. Study-level background: The donor participated in the COV1001 trial, in its Ad26.COV2.S arm. In the study, Ad26.COV2.S was injected intramuscularly once, or twice 56 days apart.

Per germline, CDR1 SNHLY and CDR2 FYNNEI. The V gene end was trimmed by 6 bases and the J gene end by 0 bases; junction bases not matched to a gene: 7. The CDR3 contains 17 residues. Treatment indicated: 15 to 20 received Ad26.COV2.S at low or high dose, single or two shots; 5 received placebo; per-sample allocation not given. Specimen acquisition occurred on day 63 following the initial vaccine or placebo injection. Findings and limits, study-wide: The breadth of spike-specific CD8+ and CD4+ T cell responses after vaccination was reportedly substantial.

Produced via immunoSEQ multiplex PCR; TCRdb's table is partial and in-frame only. The top ten clones hold about 11% of a sample with around 240,000 clones, 88% of them seen once. This clonotype originated in a person aged 18-60 years who received the Ad26.COV2.S COVID-19 vaccine or a placebo. This chain joins TRBV2 and TRBJ2-6; 8 nucleotides agree with TRBD1. The specimen was peripheral blood, collected in a trial of Ad26.COV2.S vaccine versus placebo. The CDR3 loop reads CASRNRGFYSGANVLTF. For the CDR3, the DNA is TGTGCCAGCAGAAACAGGGGGTTCTACTCTGGGGCCAACGTCCTGACTTTC.